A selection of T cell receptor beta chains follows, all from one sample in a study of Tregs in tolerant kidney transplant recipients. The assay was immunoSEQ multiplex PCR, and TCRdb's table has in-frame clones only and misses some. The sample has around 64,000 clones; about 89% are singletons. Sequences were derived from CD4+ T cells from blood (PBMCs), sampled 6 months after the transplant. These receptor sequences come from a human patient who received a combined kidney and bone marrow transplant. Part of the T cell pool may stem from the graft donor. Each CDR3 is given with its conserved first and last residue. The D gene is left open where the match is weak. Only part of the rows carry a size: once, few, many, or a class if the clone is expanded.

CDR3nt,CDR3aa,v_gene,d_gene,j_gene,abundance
TGTGCCAGCAGCCCTAACCTGGGACTAGCGGAGACAGATACGCAGTATTTT,CASSPNLGLAETDTQYF,TRBV7-6,TRBD2,TRBJ2-3,-
TGCGCCGGACCGGGACAGGGTCGGAGTACGGCCAAAAACATTCAGTACTTC,CAGPGQGRSTAKNIQYF,TRBV10-1,TRBD1,TRBJ2-4,-
TGTGCCAGCAGCTCGGACAGAAACACCGGGGAGCTGTTTTTT,CASSSDRNTGELFF,TRBV7-8,-,TRBJ2-2,-
TGTGCCAGCAGATATGACAGGGGCCTGTGGGAGCAGTACTTC,CASRYDRGLWEQYF,TRBV6-6,TRBD1,TRBJ2-7,-
TGTGCCAGCGGTACAGGAAACAATCAGCCCCAGCATTTT,CASGTGNNQPQHF,TRBV2,-,TRBJ1-5,-
TGTGCCAGCAGCACTAGCGGGGGGGGTTACGAGCAGTACTTC,CASSTSGGGYEQYF,TRBV7-6,TRBD2,TRBJ2-7,few
TGTGCCATCAGTGGTGGGGGACAGGGGAGCCACGAGCAGTACTTC,CAISGGGQGSHEQYF,TRBV10-3,TRBD1,TRBJ2-7,-
TGTGCCAGTAGTACCCAGCCTACAGGGGGGGTCGAGCAGTACTTC,CASSTQPTGGVEQYF,TRBV19,-,TRBJ2-7,-
TGTGCCAGCAGTGAAACTGCCCCGGTACTGTTTTTT,CASSETAPVLFF,TRBV2,-,TRBJ1-4,-
TGTGCCAGCAGTGAAGCCCTTTGGACAGGAAAAACCGGGGAGCTGTTTTTT,CASSEALWTGKTGELFF,TRBV6-1,TRBD1,TRBJ2-2,-
TGTGCCAGCAGCTTGGCCAAGGGCAGGGGGTTCCAAGAGACCCAGTACTTC,CASSLAKGRGFQETQYF,TRBV5-6,TRBD1,TRBJ2-5,once
TGTGCCACCAGCAGAGGGACCGGGATTGGGTCCTACGAGCAGTACTTC,CATSRGTGIGSYEQYF,TRBV15,-,TRBJ2-7,-
TGTGCCAGCAGCCGGGGGACTTGGACACCGAATGAGCAGTTCTTC,CASSRGTWTPNEQFF,TRBV14,-,TRBJ2-1,-
TGTGCCAGCAGCTTAGAGGCGGAAAACATTCAGTACTTC,CASSLEAENIQYF,TRBV7-2,-,TRBJ2-4,medium-sized
TGTGCCAGCAGTGAAGCTCAACCGGGACTAGCGGGACAAGAGACCCAGTACTTC,CASSEAQPGLAGQETQYF,TRBV6-1,TRBD2,TRBJ2-5,-
TGCGCCAGCAGCCCAGCCCCGGTGGGACAGGGGGCTCGCAATCAGCCCCAGCATTTT,CASSPAPVGQGARNQPQHF,TRBV4-3,TRBD1,TRBJ1-5,-
TGTGCCAGCAGCGTAATGGGGGCGTTTAACACCGGGGAGCTGTTTTTT,CASSVMGAFNTGELFF,TRBV9,-,TRBJ2-2,-
TGTGCCAGCAGCTTGGGGCGGGGACTGATTCTCTACGAGCAGTACTTC,CASSLGRGLILYEQYF,TRBV5-6,-,TRBJ2-7,-
TGCGCCAGCAGCTTTGCGGGCCCCCAAGAGACCCAGTACTTC,CASSFAGPQETQYF,TRBV5-1,-,TRBJ2-5,-
TGTGCCAGCAGCTTGGGCCCGGGACAGGGAATCTACGAGCAGTACTTC,CASSLGPGQGIYEQYF,TRBV5-4,TRBD1,TRBJ2-7,-
TGCGCCAGCAGCATGGAGCGCCACACCGGGGAGCTGTTTTTT,CASSMERHTGELFF,TRBV5-1,-,TRBJ2-2,-
TGTGCCATCCGGGATATTACGAACACCGGGGAGCTGTTTTTT,CAIRDITNTGELFF,TRBV19,-,TRBJ2-2,-
TGTGCCAGCAGCCCGGGGGTTTCAATATCCTACAATGAGCAGTTCTTC,CASSPGVSISYNEQFF,TRBV5-4,-,TRBJ2-1,-
TGTGCCAGCAGCACCGGGGGACTAGCGGGGGAGACCCAGTACTTC,CASSTGGLAGETQYF,TRBV9,TRBD2,TRBJ2-5,-
TGTGCCAGCTCACCGGACTACAACTATGGCTACACCTTC,CASSPDYNYGYTF,TRBV18,-,TRBJ1-2,-
TGTGCCTGGAGGGACAGGGGAAATTCACCCCTCCACTTT,CAWRDRGNSPLHF,TRBV30,TRBD1,TRBJ1-6,-
TGTGCCAGCATCGGGCCCCGATTCGGGGGCTCCTATAATTCACCCCTCCACTTT,CASIGPRFGGSYNSPLHF,TRBV28,-,TRBJ1-6,-
TGTGCCAGCAGCCCCGGGGGGTCGCAGTATTTT,CASSPGGSQYF,TRBV14,TRBD2,TRBJ2-3,-
TGTGCCAGCAGCGCCCGACTAGCGGGAGCAATTGGGTCCTACAATGAGCAGTTCTTC,CASSARLAGAIGSYNEQFF,TRBV7-8,TRBD2,TRBJ2-1,-
TGTGCCAGCAGCTTAGGCGACACATCTGGAAACACCATATATTTT,CASSLGDTSGNTIYF,TRBV5-8,-,TRBJ1-3,-
TGTGCCGTCTCAGCGGGGCTGAGGGGGGATACGCAGTATTTT,CAVSAGLRGDTQYF,TRBV19,-,TRBJ2-3,-
TGTGCCAGCAGTCGGACTAGCGGGGGGCCACCGCACTACGAGCAGTACTTC,CASSRTSGGPPHYEQYF,TRBV5-5,TRBD2,TRBJ2-7,-
TGCGCCAGCAGCTTGATGGGGACTCTGGAAGAGACCCAGTACTTC,CASSLMGTLEETQYF,TRBV5-1,-,TRBJ2-5,few
TGTGCCAGCAGCTTTACAGAACCTGGCTGGGGCTACACCTTC,CASSFTEPGWGYTF,TRBV7-2,-,TRBJ1-2,-
TGTGCCAGTATGGACAGGGCAATCTATGGCTACACCTTC,CASMDRAIYGYTF,TRBV19,TRBD1,TRBJ1-2,-
TGCGCCAGCAGCCAAGAATTCCTGACTGCCCTCGAAGATTCACCCCTCCACTTT,CASSQEFLTALEDSPLHF,TRBV4-3,-,TRBJ1-6,-
TGCGCCAGCAGCCCGGGACAGGGGGTCAGGCAGCCCCAGCATTTT,CASSPGQGVRQPQHF,TRBV5-1,TRBD1,TRBJ1-5,-
TGTGCCAGCAGCCCTACTACACGGGGTGGCTACACCTTC,CASSPTTRGGYTF,TRBV6-6,-,TRBJ1-2,once
TGTGCCAGCAGCCCCGGGACTACCACAGATACGCAGTATTTT,CASSPGTTTDTQYF,TRBV11-2,TRBD2,TRBJ2-3,-
TGCGCCAGCAGCTTGGGGAATAGGACACCCTACGAGCAGTACTTC,CASSLGNRTPYEQYF,TRBV5-1,-,TRBJ2-7,-
TGCGCCAGCAGCGGAGGGATCGGGAACTATGGCTACACCTTC,CASSGGIGNYGYTF,TRBV5-1,-,TRBJ1-2,-
TGTGCCAGCCAAGGACAGGTTAATAGCTACGAGCAGTACTTC,CASQGQVNSYEQYF,TRBV6-1,TRBD1,TRBJ2-7,-
TGTGCCAGCAGTTTATTCGGGGGGGTTGCCCACGAGCAGTACTTC,CASSLFGGVAHEQYF,TRBV27,TRBD2,TRBJ2-7,-
TGTGCCAGCAGTTACGCCAAAACTAGTTTCACAGATACGCAGTATTTT,CASSYAKTSFTDTQYF,TRBV6-5,-,TRBJ2-3,-
TGTGCCAGCAGCTTGCAGGCAGGAGGTGTTGGCTACACCTTC,CASSLQAGGVGYTF,TRBV5-5,-,TRBJ1-2,-